This entry lists 28 T cell receptor beta chains sequenced from one sample in a study of blood T cells in healthy people across ages. Primers used in a second PCR of about 7 to 12 cycles were a sample-barcoded 5' primer and a J-beta primer mix. TCRdb processed the 5' RACE reads anew with MiXCR; each CDR3 protein has one entry. The table lists 1.5 million or so distinct CDR3 sequences, 35% to 45% of them singletons. Sequencing was done on a sample of blood. The source is a woman under 30 in good health.

V gene TRBV29-1 combines with J gene TRBJ2-1, with D maybe TRBD1 (6 bases). CDR3 length: 14 residues. Germline CDR1 and CDR2: SQVTM and ANQGSEA. Trimming removed 0 bases at V and 10 bases at J, with 16 bases between. DNA for the CDR3: TGCAGCGTTGAAGATCAGCCAGGGGCCCACGAGCAGTTCTTC. This sequence encodes CSVEDQPGAHEQFF.

V is TRBV20-1 and J is TRBJ2-1; D gene uncertain. Looked up from germline, CDR1 is DFQATT and CDR2 is SNEGSKA (reference sequence). V was shortened by 2 bases and J by 0 bases, with 11 bases between the two germline ends. This CDR3 contains 15 residues. This CDR3 reads CSARNYRSSYNEQFF. In DNA, the CDR3 is TGCAGTGCTAGAAACTACCGCAGCTCCTACAATGAGCAGTTCTTC.

This clonotype was observed a handful of times. The J gene is TRBJ1-2, the V gene TRBV20-1, with 8 bases that match TRBD1. Trimming removed 0 bases from V and 5 bases from J; junction bases left unmatched: 11. The length of the CDR3 is 16 residues. CDR1 and CDR2 from the germline V gene are DFQATT and SNEGSKA (reference sequence). CDR3 nucleotide sequence: TGCAGTGCTAGAGATGCACAGGGGGGCTCGGGGTATGGCTACACCTTC. As protein: CSARDAQGGSGYGYTF.

This clonotype has a handful of counts. This rearrangement joins TRBV20-1 to TRBJ2-7; D ambiguous. V was clipped by 3 bases and J by 3 bases, with 6 bases between them. Germline V gene data show CDR1 as DFQATT and CDR2 as SNEGSKA (reference sequence). The CDR3 has 11 amino acids. The CDR3 region has the DNA TGCAGTGCTAGTCCCATCTACGAGCAGTACTTC. This translates into CSASPIYEQYF.

The J gene is TRBJ2-5, the V gene TRBV7-3; 10 positions agree with TRBD1. The end of the DNA aligns better with TRBJ2-7, so the J call may be wrong. The CDR3 is made up of 15 amino acids. The germline CDR1 and CDR2 sequences are SGHTA and FQGTGA. The CDR3 reads CASSIAGTGENEQYF. For the CDR3, the DNA is TGTGCCAGCAGCATTGCCGGGACAGGGGAAAACGAGCAGTACTTC.

This clonotype was seen once. J is TRBJ2-5 and V is TRBV9; TRBD2 agrees at 9 bases. The CDR3 loop spans 16 amino acids. Trimming cost V 3 bases and J 4 bases; bases outside gene matches: 10. From germline, CDR1 is SGDLS and CDR2 YYNGEE. The CDR3, as DNA: TGTGCCAGCAGCGAAGGGACTAGCCAGGGCGGAGAGACCCAGTACTTC. Its translation: CASSEGTSQGGETQYF.

Concerning this clonotype: The junction shows a germline mismatch at one end, possibly a read error. J is TRBJ1-5 and V is TRBV27; TRBD1 is a possible D gene (6 bases). Germline V lookup: CDR1 MNHEY, CDR2 SMNVEV (reference sequence). The CDR3 totals 16 residues. Here the CDR3 DNA reads TGTGCAAGCAGTTTATCAGGGGAGGATGGCAATCAGCCCCAGCATTTT. Its protein is CASSLSGEDGNQPQHF.

CDR3 protein: CASSPPGLAGTETQYF. CDR3 nucleotide sequence: TGTGCCAGCAGCCCCCCAGGACTAGCGGGAACAGAGACCCAGTACTTC. The J gene is TRBJ2-5, the V gene TRBV7-9; 12 bases match TRBD2. This CDR3 contains 16 residues. From germline, CDR1 is SEHNR and CDR2 FQNEAQ (reference sequence). The V gene end was trimmed by 5 bases and the J gene end by 4 bases; junction bases not matched to a gene: 8.

As regards this clonotype: A read error may produce the germline difference seen at one junction end. The chain is built from TRBV7-7 and TRBJ2-7, with TRBD2 matching 8 bases. This CDR3 region has 14 residues. Per germline, CDR1 SSHAT and CDR2 FNYEAQ (reference sequence). Here the CDR3 reads CASSLPGGRSPLYF. For the CDR3, the DNA is TGTGCTAGCAGCTTACCGGGGGGGCGTTCCCCTCTGTACTTC.

The chain links TRBV2 to TRBJ2-5; D may be TRBD1 (6 bases). This CDR3 spans 15 amino acids. The V gene's germline CDR1 is SNHLY and CDR2 FYNNEI. The ends were cut back, 5 bases at V and 4 bases at J, with 17 bases in the middle. The CDR3 is CASSPGTGGRETQYF. The CDR3 DNA follows: TGTGCCAGCAGTCCGGGAACTGGGGGCCGAGAGACCCAGTACTTC. Supplemented by reference TRBV2 and TRBJ2-5, the full variable domain reads EPEVTQTPSHQVTQMGQEVILRCVPISNHLYFYWYRQILGQKVEFLVSFYNNEISEKSEIFDDQFSVERPDGSNFTLKIRSTKLEDSAMYFCASSPGTGGRETQYFGPGTRLLVL.

The rearrangement links TRBV2 to TRBJ2-7; D possibly corresponds to TRBD1 (7 bases). The CDR3 runs 14 residues. V lost 4 bases and J 3 bases, leaving 13 bases between the germline ends. Germline CDR1 is SNHLY and CDR2 is FYNNEI. The CDR3: CASSVAQGGYEQYF. The CDR3 DNA reads TGTGCCAGCAGTGTAGCCCAGGGGGGCTACGAGCAGTACTTC.

The CDR3 here is CASREPGQGTDTQYF. As DNA, the CDR3 is TGTGCCAGCAGAGAACCGGGACAGGGCACAGATACGCAGTATTTT. The chain joins TRBV2 to TRBJ2-3, with 8 bases identical to TRBD1. Trimming took 6 bases from V and 1 from J; bases not matched to a gene: 6. The CDR3 loop spans 15 amino acids. Germline loops: CDR1 SNHLY, CDR2 FYNNEI.

There are a few counts of this clonotype. This chain connects TRBV9 to TRBJ1-4; no clear D. V lost 3 bases and J 5 bases, leaving 14 bases between the germline ends. Germline CDR1 reads SGDLS; CDR2 reads YYNGEE. CDR3 length equals 15 residues. CDR3: CASSAFGFGNEKLFF. CDR3 DNA: TGTGCCAGCAGCGCCTTTGGATTCGGGAATGAAAAACTGTTTTTT. Full variable domain (remainder filled in from reference TRBV9 and TRBJ1-4): DSGVTQTPKHLITATGQRVTLRCSPRSGDLSVYWYQQSLDQGLQFLIQYYNGEERAKGNILERFSAQQFPDLHSELNLSSLELGDSALYFCASSAFGFGNEKLFFGSGTQLSVL.

As to this clonotype: One end of the junction varies from germline; a read error may be responsible. The chain links TRBV27 to TRBJ1-4; no reliable D call. The germline gives CDR1 MNHEY, CDR2 SMNVEV (reference sequence). The CDR3 contains 16 residues. The CDR3 is CASCFTVRTTNEKLFF. The CDR3, as DNA: TGTGCCAGCTGTTTCACCGTGAGGACAACTAATGAAAAACTGTTTTTT.

This clonotype has a count of ten or more. The CDR3 nucleotides read TGCGCCAGCAGCCATTCTGACCGGGGGACCACCGGGGAGCTGTTTTTT. Translating gives CASSHSDRGTTGELFF. The chain joins TRBV4-1 to TRBJ2-2; D may be TRBD2 (6 bases). V shed 3 bases and J shed 4 bases, with 15 bases lying between them. The CDR3 loop spans 16 amino acids. Germline V gives CDR1 MGHRA, CDR2 YSYEKL.

As to this clonotype: At one boundary the junction diverges from the germline segment, which might be a read error. This chain connects TRBV24-1 to TRBJ2-7; 9 bases align to TRBD1. Per the germline V gene, CDR1 is KGHDR and CDR2 is SFDVKD. This CDR3 is 14 amino acids long. CDR3 amino acids: CATSETGGSHEQYF. The CDR3 nucleotides are TGTGCCACCAGTGAAACAGGGGGCTCCCACGAGCAGTACTTC.

This clonotype was counted only a few times. V is TRBV6-5 and J is TRBJ2-3; no reliable D call. This CDR3 region has 16 residues. The germline V gene has CDR1 MNHEY and CDR2 SVGAGI. Trimming removed 8 bases at V and 4 bases at J, with 22 bases between. CDR3 region: CASAPEIASSPDTQYF. In DNA form, the CDR3 reads TGTGCCAGCGCCCCGGAAATTGCAAGTTCCCCAGATACGCAGTATTTT.

This chain joins TRBV5-1 and TRBJ2-1; 16 nucleotides match TRBD2. Germline CDR1 and CDR2: SGHRS and YFSETQ. The CDR3 loop spans 17 amino acids. The trim removed 7 bases at V and 6 bases at J, leaving 10 bases unmatched. CDR3 in DNA: TGCGCCAGCCTAAGGGGACTAGCGGGGGGGCCCGGCAATGAGCAGTTCTTC. This gives the protein CASLRGLAGGPGNEQFF.

This clonotype was counted only a few times. The chain couples TRBV6-5 to TRBJ1-1; TRBD1 matches at 7 bases. The CDR3 sequence is 16 residues long. Trimming took 4 bases from V and 0 from J; bases not matched to a gene: 8. The germline V gene has CDR1 MNHEY and CDR2 SVGAGI. CDR3 region: CASSLTGPSMNTEAFF. CDR3 bases: TGTGCCAGCAGTTTGACAGGGCCAAGCATGAACACTGAAGCTTTCTTT.

The chain recombines TRBV20-1 with TRBJ2-7; 8 nucleotides agree with TRBD1. V lost 4 bases, J lost 2 bases, and 10 bases stayed unmatched. Germline V lookup: CDR1 DFQATT, CDR2 SNEGSKA (reference sequence). CDR3 length: 15 residues. In DNA form, the CDR3 reads TGCAGTGCTACACAAACCACAGGGGGTACCTACGAGCAGTACTTC. Its protein is CSATQTTGGTYEQYF.

V gene TRBV4-1 combines with J gene TRBJ2-3; TRBD2 matches 14 bases. V gave up 5 bases and J gave up 4 bases; unmatched junction bases: 2. Germline V CDR1 and CDR2: MGHRA, YSYEKL. This CDR3 comprises 15 residues. The DNA for the CDR3 is TGCGCCAGCAGCAAGGGACTAGCGGGGGCAGATACGCAGTATTTT. This translates into CASSKGLAGADTQYF.

CDR3: CASSFRGGVRTEAFF. DNA of the CDR3: TGTGCCAGCAGTTTTAGGGGGGGGGTAAGGACTGAAGCTTTCTTT. The chain uses TRBV12-3 or TRBV12-4 and TRBJ1-1; weak D call: TRBD1 (6 bases). This CDR3 spans 15 amino acids. Between the trimmed V and J ends, which lost 3 bases and 5 bases, there was a span of 16 bases.

This sequence joins TRBV5-4 and TRBJ1-2, with D unclear. CDR3 size: 20 residues. Trimming left V 2 bases short and J 6 bases short, with 32 bases between. The germline CDR1 and CDR2 sequences are SGHNT and YYREEE (reference sequence). The DNA for the CDR3 is TGTGCCAGCAGCTTCGAGAGGGTATTTATCGTAGGGAAGGATCTCGATGGCTACACCTTC. Its translation: CASSFERVFIVGKDLDGYTF. The full variable domain, its missing parts supplied by reference TRBV5-4 and TRBJ1-2, is ETGVTQSPTHLIKTRGQQVTLRCSSQSGHNTVSWYQQALGQGPQFIFQYYREEENGRGNFPPRFSGLQFPNYSSELNVNALELDDSALYLCASSFERVFIVGKDLDGYTFGSGTRLTVV.

This rearrangement joins TRBV5-1 to TRBJ2-4; TRBD2 might be the D (5 bases). Trimming left V 0 bases short and J 1 base short, with 11 bases between. CDR3 length: 16 amino acids. The germline V gene has CDR1 SGHRS and CDR2 YFSETQ. The CDR3 loop is CASSLGYGEAKNIQYF. The CDR3, as DNA: TGCGCCAGCAGCTTGGGGTACGGGGAGGCCAAAAACATTCAGTACTTC.

V usage is TRBV29-1 and J usage is TRBJ2-2; D remains unclear. The germline V and J ends were trimmed by 3 bases and 2 bases, with 10 bases remaining between them. This CDR3 comprises 14 residues. The germline gives CDR1 SQVTM, CDR2 ANQGSEA. The CDR3 bases are TGCAGCGTTGATCCCCAGGACAACACCGGGGAGCTGTTTTTT. It yields the protein CSVDPQDNTGELFF.

This clonotype was observed a few times. CDR3 sequence: CSARPTDYTEAFF. The CDR3 nucleotides read TGCAGTGCTAGACCTACAGACTACACTGAAGCTTTCTTT. V and J are TRBV20-1 and TRBJ1-1; D is unresolved. This CDR3 is built from 13 residues. CDR1 is DFQATT and CDR2 is SNEGSKA in the germline V gene (reference sequence). The V end lost 2 bases, the J end lost 3 bases, and 10 bases lay between the germline ends.

This clonotype was recorded only once. A junction boundary mismatches the germline segment, possibly from a read error. The rearrangement uses TRBV5-6 and TRBJ2-1, with 8 bases that match TRBD2. The CDR3 covers 16 residues. CDR1 and CDR2 from the germline V gene are SGHDT and YYEEEE. Here the CDR3 reads CASSAPGGGGYNEQFF. The CDR3 region has the DNA TGTGCTAGCAGCGCTCCCGGGGGGGGCGGTTACAATGAGCAGTTCTTC.

There are a few counts of this clonotype. V and J are TRBV4-1 and TRBJ2-1, with D possibly matching TRBD2 (6 bases). This CDR3 spans 18 amino acids. V dropped 0 bases and J dropped 2 bases, with 17 bases sitting between them. Germline-derived CDR1 and CDR2 are MGHRA and YSYEKL. CDR3 in DNA: TGCGCCAGCAGCCAAGATCGGGATAGGAGGGAAGCCTACAATGAGCAGTTCTTC. Translation: CASSQDRDRREAYNEQFF.